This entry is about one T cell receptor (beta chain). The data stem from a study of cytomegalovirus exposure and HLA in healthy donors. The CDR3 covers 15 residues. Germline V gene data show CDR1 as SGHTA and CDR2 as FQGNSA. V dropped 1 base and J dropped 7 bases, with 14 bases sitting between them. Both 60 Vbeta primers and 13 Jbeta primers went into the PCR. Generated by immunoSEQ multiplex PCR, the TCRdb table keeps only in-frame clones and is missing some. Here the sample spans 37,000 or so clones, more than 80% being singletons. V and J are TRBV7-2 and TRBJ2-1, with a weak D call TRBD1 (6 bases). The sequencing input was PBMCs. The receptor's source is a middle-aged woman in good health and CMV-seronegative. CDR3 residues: CASSLGGRSLNEQFF. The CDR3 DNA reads TGTGCCAGCAGCTTAGGGGGGCGTTCCCTTAATGAGCAGTTCTTC.